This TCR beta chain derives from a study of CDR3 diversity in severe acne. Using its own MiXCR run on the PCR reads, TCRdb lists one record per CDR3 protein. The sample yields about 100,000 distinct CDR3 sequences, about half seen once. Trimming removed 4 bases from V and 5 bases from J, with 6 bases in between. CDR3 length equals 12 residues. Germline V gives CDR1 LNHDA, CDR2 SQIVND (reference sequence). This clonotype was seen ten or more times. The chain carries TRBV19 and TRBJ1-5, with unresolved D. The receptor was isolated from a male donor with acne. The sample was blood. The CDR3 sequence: CASSNSYQPQHF. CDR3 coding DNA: TGTGCCAGTAGTAATAGTTATCAGCCCCAGCATTTT. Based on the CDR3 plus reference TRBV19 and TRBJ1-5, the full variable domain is DGGITQSPKYLFRKEGQNVTLSCEQNLNHDAMYWYRQDPGQGLRLIYYSQIVNDFQKGDIAEGYSVSREKKESFPLTVTSAQKNPTAFYLCASSNSYQPQHFGDGTRLSIL.